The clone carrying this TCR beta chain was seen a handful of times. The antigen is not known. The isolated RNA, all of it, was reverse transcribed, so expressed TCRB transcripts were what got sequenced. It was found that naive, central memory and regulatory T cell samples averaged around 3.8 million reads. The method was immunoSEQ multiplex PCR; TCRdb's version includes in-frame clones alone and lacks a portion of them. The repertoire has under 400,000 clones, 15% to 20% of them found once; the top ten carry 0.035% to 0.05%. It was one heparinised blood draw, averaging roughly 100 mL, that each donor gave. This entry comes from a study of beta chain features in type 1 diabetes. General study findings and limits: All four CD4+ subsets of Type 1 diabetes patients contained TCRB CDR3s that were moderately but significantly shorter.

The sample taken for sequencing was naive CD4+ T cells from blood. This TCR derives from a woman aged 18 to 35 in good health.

The CDR3 is CASSVGQNVEAFF. The DNA for the CDR3 is TGTGCCAGCAGCGTAGGACAGAACGTTGAAGCTTTCTTT. The rearrangement joins TRBV9 to TRBJ1-1, with D perhaps matching TRBD1 (5 bases). This CDR3 spans 13 amino acids. V was cut by 0 bases and J by 7 bases, with 10 bases left in between. Germline V gene sequence: CDR1 SGDLS, CDR2 YYNGEE. The full variable domain, its missing parts supplied by reference TRBV9 and TRBJ1-1, is DSGVTQTPKHLITATGQRVTLRCSPRSGDLSVYWYQQSLDQGLQFLIQYYNGEERAKGNILERFSAQQFPDLHSELNLSSLELGDSALYFCASSVGQNVEAFFGQGTRLTVV.